These T cell receptor beta chains were read from a single sample in a study of identifying expanded T cells in peripheral blood. Using immunoSEQ multiplex PCR, the repertoire was profiled, and TCRdb retains in-frame clones only, with some absent. There are some 100,000 clones in the sample; roughly 88% occur only once, and 5.5% lies in the top ten. Sequencing was done on a sample of blood. These receptor sequences come from a person aged 18-69 years in good health. CDR3s include the opening cysteine and the closing phenylalanine or tryptophan. D genes are given only for firm matches. Size is stated for part of the rows, as once, few or many counts, or as a class when the clone is expanded.

size: .; J: TRBJ1-3; V: TRBV5-8; D: TRBD1; DNA: TGTGCCAGCAGCCCCGGGACAGCTGGAAACACCATATATTTT; CDR3: CASSPGTAGNTIYF
size: .; J: TRBJ1-2; V: TRBV6-5; D: .; DNA: TGTGCCAGCAGTTACCGGGGGATAAACTATGGCTACACCTTC; CDR3: CASSYRGINYGYTF
size: .; J: TRBJ2-1; V: TRBV7-9; D: TRBD2; DNA: TGTGCCAGCAGCTTAGGGACTAGTCTCCATGAGCAGTTCTTC; CDR3: CASSLGTSLHEQFF
size: .; J: TRBJ1-5; V: TRBV2; D: .; DNA: TGTGCCACCAGACAGATTAGCAATCAGCCCCAGCATTTT; CDR3: CATRQISNQPQHF
size: .; J: TRBJ2-1; V: TRBV6-1; D: .; DNA: TGTGCCAGCAGTGAAGCATTAGCTTTAGCCTACAATGAGCAGTTCTTC; CDR3: CASSEALALAYNEQFF
size: few; J: TRBJ1-2; V: TRBV9; D: .; DNA: TGTGCCAGCAGCGTAGACTCCCTAGCTAACTATGGCTACACCTTC; CDR3: CASSVDSLANYGYTF
size: few; J: TRBJ2-7; V: TRBV11-2; D: TRBD1; DNA: TGTGCCAGCAGACAGACAGGGGGATCCGCCGAGCAGTACTTC; CDR3: CASRQTGGSAEQYF
size: .; J: TRBJ1-5; V: TRBV15; D: .; DNA: TGTGCCACCAGCAGCTTAGACCTTAGCAATCAGCCCCAGCATTTT; CDR3: CATSSLDLSNQPQHF
size: .; J: TRBJ2-7; V: TRBV30; D: .; DNA: TGTGCCTGGAGTTCTCAGGGTGGCGAGCAGTACTTC; CDR3: CAWSSQGGEQYF
size: .; J: TRBJ2-6; V: TRBV27; D: .; DNA: TGTGCCACCGCCCGGTCAACCTCTGGGGCCAACGTCCTGACTTTC; CDR3: CATARSTSGANVLTF
size: .; J: TRBJ1-1; V: TRBV29-1; D: TRBD1; DNA: TGCAGCGTTGTTCCAGGGGGTACTGAAGCTTTCTTT; CDR3: CSVVPGGTEAFF
size: .; J: TRBJ1-1; V: TRBV7-2; D: .; DNA: TGTGCCAGCAGCTTAACAGGGACGACTGAAGCTTTCTTT; CDR3: CASSLTGTTEAFF
size: .; J: TRBJ2-5; V: TRBV5-1; D: .; DNA: TGCGCCAGCAGCTTAGTTCACCAAGAGACCCAGTACTTC; CDR3: CASSLVHQETQYF
size: .; J: TRBJ1-2; V: TRBV27; D: TRBD1; DNA: TGTGCCAGCAGTTCAGGGGGGTCCTATGGCTACACCTTC; CDR3: CASSSGGSYGYTF
size: .; J: TRBJ2-7; V: TRBV5-1; D: .; DNA: TGCGCCAGCACCGGATACGGGGCCTCCTACGAGCAGTACTTC; CDR3: CASTGYGASYEQYF
size: .; J: TRBJ1-2; V: TRBV9; D: .; DNA: TGTGCCAGCACGCCGGGCCACAACCTGGATGGCTACACCTTC; CDR3: CASTPGHNLDGYTF
size: .; J: TRBJ2-2; V: TRBV7-3; D: .; DNA: TGTGCCAGCAGCCCTCTTCCTCGGGGATGGACCGGGGAGCTGTTTTTT; CDR3: CASSPLPRGWTGELFF
size: .; J: TRBJ2-3; V: TRBV19; D: TRBD2; DNA: TGTGCCAGTAGTAACAGAGCGGGGGCGACAGATACGCAGTATTTT; CDR3: CASSNRAGATDTQYF
size: .; J: TRBJ2-2; V: TRBV18; D: .; DNA: TGTGCCAGCTCAGCAATTCCACAGCTGCCCGGGGAGCTGTTTTTT; CDR3: CASSAIPQLPGELFF
size: once; J: TRBJ2-1; V: TRBV19; D: TRBD1; DNA: TGTGCCAGTAGGGACGCGACAGGGGCCCTCTACAATGAGCAGTTCTTC; CDR3: CASRDATGALYNEQFF
size: .; J: TRBJ1-4; V: TRBV11-2; D: .; DNA: TGTGCCAGCAGCTTAGTAGGACATGATGAAAAACTGTTTTTT; CDR3: CASSLVGHDEKLFF
size: few; J: TRBJ1-1; V: TRBV19; D: .; DNA: TGTGCCAGTAGTATCGGTTTCGGGGTGAACACTGAAGCTTTCTTT; CDR3: CASSIGFGVNTEAFF
size: .; J: TRBJ2-7; V: TRBV15; D: .; DNA: TGTGCCACCAGCAGAGGGGGGTTTGGCGAGCAGTACTTC; CDR3: CATSRGGFGEQYF
size: .; J: TRBJ2-2; V: TRBV19; D: .; DNA: TGTGCCAGTACCACCCAGGGATCCGCGAACACCGGGGAGCTGTTTTTT; CDR3: CASTTQGSANTGELFF